The clone carrying this T cell receptor (beta chain) was counted a few times. Its cognate antigen is unknown. Library preparation for TCR beta used quantitative 5'-RACE with molecular barcodes. TCRdb fed the 5' RACE reads into MiXCR, producing one record per CDR3 protein. The data contain 190,000 or so distinct CDR3 sequences, around 13% of them singletons. The entry originates in a study of CD8 T cells in ankylosing spondylitis. Germline V gene lookup returns CDR1 SGHTA and CDR2 FQGNSA. This CDR3 has 14 residues. With 5 bases clipped from V and 9 bases from J, the junction kept 4 bases outside the gene matches. Findings of the study overall: Reported data indicate significant enrichment of disease-linked clones within matched ankylosing spondylitis synovial fluid. For ankylosing spondylitis blood, a TCR beta motif of fewer than 10 highly homologous variants appeared characteristic. In peripheral blood, disease-linked CD8+ clones occurred at relatively low frequencies.

The gene calls are TRBV7-2 and TRBJ2-1; TRBD2 matches at 13 bases. The sequence was collected from a male donor with ankylosing spondylitis or in good health (not recorded which). Sequencing used blood, either unsorted or a sorted T cell fraction (not recorded which). Here the CDR3 reads CASSTSGGAGEQFF. The CDR3 DNA reads as TGTGCCAGCAGCACTAGCGGGGGGGCGGGTGAGCAGTTCTTC.